This T cell receptor beta chain was captured in a study of CD8 T cells in Susac syndrome. Background on the study: Treatment status at blood draw for the Susac syndrome patients was therapy-naive, corticosteroids, or intravenous immunoglobulin alone.

The J segment lost 1 base and the V segment lost 1 base, leaving 6 bases of the junction unmatched. CDR3 length equals 15 residues. The germline V gene has CDR1 DFQATT and CDR2 SNEGSKA (reference sequence). Negative isolation yielded CD8+ and CD4+ T cells; FACS enriched TEMRA cells. The authors reverse transcribed roughly 0.5 to 1 ug RNA with random hexamers. TCRdb re-derived calls from the immunoSEQ multiplex PCR reads in MiXCR, one entry per CDR3 protein. The repertoire holds about 90,000 distinct CDR3 sequences, with roughly 96% as singletons. The V call is TRBV20-1, the J call TRBJ1-1, with 7 bases aligning to TRBD1. The source of this sequence is a human donor with Susac syndrome. Sequencing was carried out using CD8+ T cells from PBMCs. The CDR3 protein is CSARVAGGSNTEAFF. The CDR3 region has the DNA TGCAGTGCTAGAGTTGCAGGGGGGTCGAACACTGAAGCTTTCTTT.